These T cell receptor beta chains were read from a single sample in a study of breast tumors, draining lymph nodes, adjacent tissues. Each CDR3 protein gets one entry after TCRdb re-called the multiplex PCR reads with MiXCR. The sample lists 140,000 or so distinct CDR3 sequences; roughly 33% were seen once. The sequencing sample was made of axillary lymph node tissue. Receptors were obtained from a female donor with breast cancer. Some clones in this sample may be carry-over from other donors' samples. The CDR3 runs from the conserved cysteine through the conserved F or W. A D gene is named only where the DNA matches it firmly. Where a row states a size, it is once, few, many or the class of an expanded clone; other rows omit it.

V,J,size,D,CDR3,DNA
TRBV11-2,TRBJ1-1,.,.,CASSLEAGANTEAFF,TGTGCCAGCAGCTTAGAGGCAGGGGCGAACACTGAAGCTTTCTTT
TRBV2,TRBJ2-4,many,TRBD1,CASSRTTGGVYIQYF,TGTGCCAGCAGCAGGACAACAGGGGGCGTGTACATTCAGTACTTC
TRBV5-6,TRBJ1-3,many,.,CASSLDKRGNTIYF,TGTGCCAGCAGCTTGGACAAAAGGGGAAACACCATATATTTT
TRBV27,TRBJ1-1,few,.,CASNSRGDSEAFF,TGTGCCAGCAATTCACGGGGGGATTCTGAAGCTTTCTTT
TRBV5-6,TRBJ1-1,few,.,CASSTDATEAFF,TGTGCCAGCAGCACTGACGCGACTGAAGCTTTCTTT
TRBV12-3/TRBV12-4,TRBJ2-1,.,.,CASSERPGPRWAREQFF,TGTGCCAGCAGTGAACGCCCGGGACCTCGGTGGGCCCGCGAGCAGTTCTTC
TRBV5-5,TRBJ2-6,many,.,CASSSFSGANVLTF,TGTGCCAGCAGCTCCTTCTCTGGGGCCAACGTCCTGACTTTC
TRBV11-2,TRBJ1-4,many,.,CASSSKGSTNEKLFF,TGTGCCAGCAGCTCTAAAGGGTCAACTAATGAAAAACTGTTTTTT
TRBV6-6,TRBJ2-6,few,TRBD1,CASSHSGTGFGAKGANVLTF,TGTGCCAGCAGTCACTCCGGGACAGGATTTGGGGCCAAGGGGGCCAACGTCCTGACTTTC
TRBV12-3/TRBV12-4,TRBJ1-2,many,.,CASSLQQAIYTF,TGTGCCAGCAGCCTGCAACAGGCCATCTACACCTTC
TRBV3-1,TRBJ1-4,many,TRBD1,CASSQARGQGGEKLFF,TGTGCCAGCAGCCAAGCAAGAGGACAGGGAGGGGAAAAACTGTTTTTT
TRBV5-1,TRBJ1-6,many,.,CASSLSSRGSSSPLHF,TGCGCCAGCAGCTTATCGTCGCGAGGTAGTAGTTCACCCCTCCACTTT
TRBV19,TRBJ1-6,many,TRBD1,CASLGQNSPLHF,TGTGCCAGCCTGGGACAGAATTCACCCCTCCACTTT
TRBV4-1,TRBJ1-2,once,.,CPSIGPEIYGYTF,TGCCCCAGCATAGGGCCGGAAATCTATGGCTACACCTTC
TRBV5-1,TRBJ2-7,many,.,CASSSVGPNYEQYF,TGCGCCAGCAGCTCCGTCGGCCCCAACTACGAGCAGTACTTC
TRBV11-2,TRBJ2-5,many,.,CASSGETQSF,TGTGCCAGCAGCGGAGAGACCCAGTCCTTC
TRBV5-1,TRBJ1-6,.,.,CASSGVNSPLHF,TGCGCCAGCAGCGGGGTTAATTCACCCCTCCACTTT
TRBV7-9,TRBJ2-7,few,.,CASSSDSLEQYF,TGTGCCAGCAGCTCCGACAGCCTCGAGCAGTACTTC
TRBV12-3/TRBV12-4,TRBJ1-2,.,TRBD1,CASSFSGQRLNGHTF,TGTGCCAGCAGTTTCTCGGGACAGAGATTAAATGGCCACACCTTC
TRBV12-3/TRBV12-4,TRBJ1-2,many,.,CATSTALTYGYTF,TGTGCCACTTCGACAGCGCTAACCTATGGCTACACCTTC
TRBV29-1,TRBJ1-2,many,TRBD1,CSVEGQGKGYGYTF,TGCAGCGTTGAAGGACAGGGGAAAGGCTATGGCTACACCTTC
TRBV2,TRBJ1-5,.,.,CASSGSREQPQHF,TGTGCCAGCAGTGGGAGCAGGGAGCAGCCCCAGCATTTT
TRBV28,TRBJ1-2,.,.,CASTLGGVRYGYTF,TGTGCCAGCACCCTCGGGGGGGTTCGCTATGGCTACACCTTC
TRBV12-3/TRBV12-4,TRBJ2-1,many,.,CASIQGNEQFF,TGTGCCAGCATTCAGGGAAATGAGCAGTTCTTC
TRBV6-2/TRBV6-3,TRBJ2-3,many,.,CASSPHRDTQYF,TGTGCCAGCAGTCCCCACAGAGATACGCAGTATTTT
TRBV30,TRBJ1-2,many,.,CAWSGHKENSYTF,TGTGCCTGGAGTGGTCATAAGGAAAATAGCTACACCTTC
TRBV6-4,TRBJ2-3,few,.,CASSHSSETTDTQYF,TGTGCCAGCAGTCACTCGTCTGAGACCACAGATACGCAGTATTTT
TRBV15,TRBJ2-2,.,TRBD1,CATSRDYETGKGTGELFF,TGTGCCACCAGCAGAGATTACGAGACAGGGAAAGGGACCGGGGAGCTGTTTTTT
TRBV7-9,TRBJ1-2,many,TRBD1,CASSSGTGVFGYTF,TGTGCCAGCAGCTCCGGGACAGGGGTCTTTGGCTACACCTTC
TRBV9,TRBJ1-2,.,TRBD1,CAGSVGGQAGYTF,TGTGCCGGCAGCGTAGGCGGACAGGCTGGCTACACCTTC
TRBV2,TRBJ1-4,many,.,CASTQAGTGGEKLFF,TGTGCCAGCACCCAAGCCGGGACCGGGGGGGAAAAACTGTTTTTT
TRBV5-8,TRBJ1-1,.,.,CASSFIRGVTVTEAFF,TGTGCCAGCAGCTTTATCAGGGGCGTTACGGTCACTGAAGCTTTCTTT
TRBV19,TRBJ1-5,.,.,CASSTVRTPTRTDTQHF,TGTGCCAGTAGTACAGTTCGGACTCCAACCCGCACAGATACGCAGCATTTT
TRBV20-1,TRBJ2-7,.,TRBD1,CSARGDRDYEQYF,TGCAGTGCTAGAGGGGACAGGGATTACGAGCAGTACTTC
TRBV5-6,TRBJ2-5,.,TRBD1,CASSKQGTELETQYF,TGTGCCAGCAGCAAACAGGGGACAGAGCTAGAGACCCAGTACTTC
TRBV5-1,TRBJ1-6,many,.,CASSLEVGSPLHF,TGCGCCAGCAGCTTGGAGGTCGGTTCACCCCTCCACTTT
TRBV10-3,TRBJ2-1,many,.,CAISQTTGSEQFF,TGTGCCATCAGTCAAACAACAGGGTCTGAGCAGTTCTTC
TRBV6-2/TRBV6-3,TRBJ2-5,.,.,CASSGRQPLRETQYF,TGTGCCAGCAGTGGACGACAGCCCCTCCGGGAGACCCAGTACTTC
TRBV6-4,TRBJ2-2,many,TRBD1,CASRENRGLTGELFF,TGTGCCAGCAGAGAAAACAGGGGCCTCACCGGGGAGCTGTTTTTT
TRBV5-6,TRBJ2-5,many,.,CASSLRELGGETQYF,TGTGCCAGCAGCTTGCGGGAGCTAGGGGGAGAGACCCAGTACTTC
TRBV12-3/TRBV12-4,TRBJ2-2,once,TRBD2,CASSNGLAGVGELFF,TGTGCCAGCAGTAACGGACTAGCGGGAGTTGGGGAGCTGTTTTTT
TRBV6-1,TRBJ1-2,many,.,CASSEAFPSLGYTF,TGTGCCAGCAGTGAAGCGTTTCCCAGTTTGGGCTACACCTTC
TRBV2,TRBJ2-7,many,.,CASSVRQGGGEQYF,TGTGCCAGCAGTGTCCGACAGGGAGGTGGCGAGCAGTACTTC